The rows below give T cell receptor beta chains drawn from one sample of a study of vaccination and CD4 T cells after COVID-19. TCRdb passed the PCR reads through MiXCR, listing each CDR3 protein once. The top ten clones hold 15% to 20% of a sample with more than 13,000 distinct CDR3 sequences, 65% to 80% of them seen once. Antigens of these TCRs are unknown. Sequencing used CD4+ T cells from blood, cultured in vitro. Source of these receptors: a human donor who had recovered from COVID-19. Each CDR3 is given with its conserved first and last residue. Each record gives: V gene, clone size, CDR3 protein. Some rows mark clone size as missing; the rest say once, few, many or name a class of expanded clone.

>TRBV20-1|-
CSATEAFF
>TRBV6-1|-
CASRSGTGGAEGYTF
>TRBV6-1|-
CASNRAGGVSYNEQFF
>TRBV7-9|-
CASSLGGGLPFYGYTF
>TRBV7-9|few
CASSTGQDVVTTF
>TRBV7-3|-
CASSHSGTNTDTQYF
>TRBV6-5|few
CASSYGTSYEQYF
>TRBV7-2|large
CASSSYMNYGYTF
>TRBV7-2|-
CASTKSWGAGTEAFF
>TRBV2|-
CASSGSTSGTYEQYF
>TRBV7-2|-
CASSLEGQPNQPQHF
>TRBV25-1|-
CASSVGTLETEAFF
>TRBV2|-
CASKGDKEYEQYF
>TRBV7-6|once
CASSLAGEAISGNTIYF
>TRBV10-1|-
CASSESAGATTDTQYF
>TRBV7-6|-
CASSHSGSTDTQYF
>TRBV28|-
CASSPPSGGGYTF
>TRBV6-4|-
CASSDSTGLDTIYF
>TRBV24-1|-
CATAANGQPQHF
>TRBV20-1|once
CSAIEGGTGNTIYF
>TRBV7-3|-
CASSDGGETEAFF
>TRBV6-2/TRBV6-3|-
CASSYSEGPYGYTF
>TRBV20-1|-
CSARDLRPSF
>TRBV6-1|few
CASSAQAGTDTQYF
>TRBV6-1|-
CASSGQIVQPQHF
>TRBV11-2|once
CASSWALGGRAADTQYF
>TRBV19|once
CASTDLGLAGGRQFF
>TRBV27|few
CASSLGVGETQYF
>TRBV28|-
CASSRRDIYQPQHF
>TRBV6-5|-
CASSYSAGASGRWDEQFF
>TRBV28|-
CASSSGLAEAFF